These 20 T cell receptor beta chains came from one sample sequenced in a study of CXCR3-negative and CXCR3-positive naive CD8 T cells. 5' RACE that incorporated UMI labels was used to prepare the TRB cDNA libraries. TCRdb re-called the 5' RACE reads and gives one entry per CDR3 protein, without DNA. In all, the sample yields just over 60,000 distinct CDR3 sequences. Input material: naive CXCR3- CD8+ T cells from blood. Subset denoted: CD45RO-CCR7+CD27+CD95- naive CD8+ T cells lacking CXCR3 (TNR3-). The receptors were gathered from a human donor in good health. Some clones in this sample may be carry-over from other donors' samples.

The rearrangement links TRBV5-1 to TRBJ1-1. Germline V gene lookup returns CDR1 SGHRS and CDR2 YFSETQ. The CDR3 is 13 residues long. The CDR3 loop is CASRTYGNTEAFF.

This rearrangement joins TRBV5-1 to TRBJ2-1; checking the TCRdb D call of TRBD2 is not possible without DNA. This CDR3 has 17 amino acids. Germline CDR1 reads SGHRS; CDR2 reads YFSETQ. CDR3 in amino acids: CASSSWLAGEFYNEQFF.

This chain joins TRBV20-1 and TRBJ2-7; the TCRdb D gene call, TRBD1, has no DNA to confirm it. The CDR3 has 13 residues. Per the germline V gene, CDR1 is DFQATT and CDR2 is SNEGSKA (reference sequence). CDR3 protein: CSATLGGYYEQYF.

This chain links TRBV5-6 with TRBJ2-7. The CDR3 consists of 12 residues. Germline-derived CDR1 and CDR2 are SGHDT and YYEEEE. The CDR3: CASSFGDYEQYF.

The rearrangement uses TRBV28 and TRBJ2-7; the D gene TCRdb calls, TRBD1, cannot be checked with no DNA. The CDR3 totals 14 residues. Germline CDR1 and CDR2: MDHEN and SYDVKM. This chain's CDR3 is CASSDGTGPYEQYF.

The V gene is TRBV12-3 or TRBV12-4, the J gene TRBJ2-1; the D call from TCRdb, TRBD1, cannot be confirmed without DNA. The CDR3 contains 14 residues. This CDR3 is CASRDFSGGGEQFF.

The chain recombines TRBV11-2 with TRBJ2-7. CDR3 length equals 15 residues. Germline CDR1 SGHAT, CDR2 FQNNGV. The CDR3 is CASSAQLFQSYEQYF.

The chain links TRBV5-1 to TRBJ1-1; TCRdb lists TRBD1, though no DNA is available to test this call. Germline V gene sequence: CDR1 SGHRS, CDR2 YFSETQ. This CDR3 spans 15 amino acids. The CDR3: CASGPQGNMNTEAFF.

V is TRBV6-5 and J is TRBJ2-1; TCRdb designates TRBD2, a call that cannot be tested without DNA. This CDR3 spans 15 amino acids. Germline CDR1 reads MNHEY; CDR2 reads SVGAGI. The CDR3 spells CASSWTSGDYNEQFF.

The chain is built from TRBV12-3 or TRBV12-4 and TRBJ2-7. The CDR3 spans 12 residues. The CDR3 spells CASSPVAVLWYF.

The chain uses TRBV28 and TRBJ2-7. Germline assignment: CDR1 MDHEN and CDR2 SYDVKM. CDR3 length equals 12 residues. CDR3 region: CASREDSYEQYF.

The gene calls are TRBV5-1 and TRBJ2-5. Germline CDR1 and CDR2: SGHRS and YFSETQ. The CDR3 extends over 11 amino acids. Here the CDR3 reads CASSWEETQYF.

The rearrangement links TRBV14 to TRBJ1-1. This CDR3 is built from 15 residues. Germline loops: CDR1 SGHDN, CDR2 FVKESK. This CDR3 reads CASSQMAGPNTEAFF.

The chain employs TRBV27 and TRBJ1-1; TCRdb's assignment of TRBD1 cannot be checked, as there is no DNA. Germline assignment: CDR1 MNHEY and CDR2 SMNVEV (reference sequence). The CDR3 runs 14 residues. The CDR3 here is CASSLTGGNTEAFF.

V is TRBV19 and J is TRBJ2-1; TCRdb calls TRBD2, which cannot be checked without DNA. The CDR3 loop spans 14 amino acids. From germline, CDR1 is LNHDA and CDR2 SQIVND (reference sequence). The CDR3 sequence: CASSKLADYNEQFF.

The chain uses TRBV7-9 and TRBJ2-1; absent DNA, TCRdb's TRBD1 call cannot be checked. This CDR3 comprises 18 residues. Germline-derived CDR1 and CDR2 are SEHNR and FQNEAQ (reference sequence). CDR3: CASSLGSSGDRGYNEQFF.

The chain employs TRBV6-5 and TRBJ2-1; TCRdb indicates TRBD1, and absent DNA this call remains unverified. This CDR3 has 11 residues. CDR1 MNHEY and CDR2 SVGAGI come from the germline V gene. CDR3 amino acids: CASTLGNEQFF.

The CDR3 loop reads CASSDVAGQDNEQFF. J is TRBJ2-1 and V is TRBV6-4; TCRdb gives TRBD1 as the D gene, but with no DNA this cannot be confirmed. Germline lookup yields CDR1 MRHNA and CDR2 SNTAGT. The CDR3 is made up of 15 amino acids.

The CDR3: CASSPIRGEPNTGELFF. This chain uses TRBV3-1 with TRBJ2-2; lacking DNA, the TRBD1 call made by TCRdb goes unchecked. CDR1 and CDR2 from the germline V gene are LGHDT and YNNKEL (reference sequence). The CDR3 totals 17 residues. Drawing the rest from reference TRBV3-1 and TRBJ2-2, the complete variable domain is DTAVSQTPKYLVTQMGNDKSIKCEQNLGHDTMYWYKQDSKKFLKIMFSYNNKELIINETVPNRFSPKSPDKAHLNLHINSLELGDSAVYFCASSPIRGEPNTGELFFGEGSRLTVL.

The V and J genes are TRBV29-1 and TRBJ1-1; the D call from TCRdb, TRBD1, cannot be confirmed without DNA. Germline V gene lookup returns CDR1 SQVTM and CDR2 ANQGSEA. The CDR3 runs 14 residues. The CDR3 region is CSVEDRAGGPEAFF.